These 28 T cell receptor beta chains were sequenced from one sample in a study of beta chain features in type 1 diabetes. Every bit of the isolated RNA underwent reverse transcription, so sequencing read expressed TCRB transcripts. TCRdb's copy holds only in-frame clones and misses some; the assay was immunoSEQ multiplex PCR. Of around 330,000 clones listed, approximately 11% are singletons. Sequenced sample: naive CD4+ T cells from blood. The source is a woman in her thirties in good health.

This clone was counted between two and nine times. The CDR3 DNA reads TGTGCCAGCAGCCTAGGACAGGGGTTCGACGAGCAGTACTTC. Residues: CASSLGQGFDEQYF. The chain employs TRBV11-2 and TRBJ2-7; 9 bases line up with TRBD1. The CDR3 runs 14 residues. The germline gives CDR1 SGHAT, CDR2 FQNNGV. V gave up 5 bases and J gave up 5 bases; unmatched junction bases: 7.

The CDR3 sequence: CASSLTSGKSEQFF. CDR3 coding DNA: TGTGCCAGCAGTCTGACTAGCGGGAAGTCCGAGCAGTTCTTC. The chain combines TRBV28 with TRBJ2-1; 11 positions match TRBD2. Germline-derived CDR1 and CDR2 are MDHEN and SYDVKM. Trimming at V came to 5 bases and at J to 10 bases, leaving 7 bases not matched to a gene. CDR3 length: 14 residues.

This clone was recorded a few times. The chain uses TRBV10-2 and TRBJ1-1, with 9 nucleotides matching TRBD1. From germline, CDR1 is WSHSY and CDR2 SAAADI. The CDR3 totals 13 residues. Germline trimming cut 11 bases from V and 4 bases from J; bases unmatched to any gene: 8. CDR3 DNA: TGCGCCTGTTCCGGGACAGGGCTCACTGAAGCTTTCTTT. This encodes CACSGTGLTEAFF.

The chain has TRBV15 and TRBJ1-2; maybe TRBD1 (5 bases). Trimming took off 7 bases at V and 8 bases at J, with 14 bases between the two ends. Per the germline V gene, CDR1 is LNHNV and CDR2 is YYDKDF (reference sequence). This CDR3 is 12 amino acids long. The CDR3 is CATNNAGVGYTF. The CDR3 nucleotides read TGTGCCACCAACAACGCGGGGGTCGGCTACACCTTC.

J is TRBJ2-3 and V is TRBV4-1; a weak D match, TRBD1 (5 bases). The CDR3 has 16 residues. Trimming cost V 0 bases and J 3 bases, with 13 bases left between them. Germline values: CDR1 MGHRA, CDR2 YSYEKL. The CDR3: CASSQDGRVETDTQYF. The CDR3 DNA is TGCGCCAGCAGCCAAGATGGCAGGGTGGAAACAGATACGCAGTATTTT.

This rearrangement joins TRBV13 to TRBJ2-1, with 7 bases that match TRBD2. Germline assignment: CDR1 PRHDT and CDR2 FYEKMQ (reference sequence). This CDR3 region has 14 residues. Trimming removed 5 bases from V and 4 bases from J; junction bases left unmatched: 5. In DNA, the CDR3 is TGTGCCAGCAGCCCCCTAGCGGTTTACAATGAGCAGTTCTTC. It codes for CASSPLAVYNEQFF.

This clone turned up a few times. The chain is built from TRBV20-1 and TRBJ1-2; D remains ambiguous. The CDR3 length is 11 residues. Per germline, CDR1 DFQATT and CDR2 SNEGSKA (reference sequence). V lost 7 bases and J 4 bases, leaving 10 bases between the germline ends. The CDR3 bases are TGCAGTGTCCCCCTCGGCTATGGCTACACCTTC. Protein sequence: CSVPLGYGYTF.

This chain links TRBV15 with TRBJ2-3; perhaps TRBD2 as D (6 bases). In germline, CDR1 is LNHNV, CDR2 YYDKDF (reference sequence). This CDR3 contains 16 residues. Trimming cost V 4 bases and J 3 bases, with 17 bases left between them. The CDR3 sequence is CATSTPEGEGTDTQYF. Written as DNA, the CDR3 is TGTGCCACCAGCACCCCGGAGGGCGAGGGGACAGATACGCAGTATTTT.

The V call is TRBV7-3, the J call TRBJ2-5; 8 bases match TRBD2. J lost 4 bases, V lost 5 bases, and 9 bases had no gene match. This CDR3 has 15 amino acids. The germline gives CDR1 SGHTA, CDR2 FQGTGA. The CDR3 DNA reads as TGTGCCAGCAGCCGTTCCGCGGGGGGTGGAGAGACCCAGTACTTC. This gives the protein CASSRSAGGGETQYF.

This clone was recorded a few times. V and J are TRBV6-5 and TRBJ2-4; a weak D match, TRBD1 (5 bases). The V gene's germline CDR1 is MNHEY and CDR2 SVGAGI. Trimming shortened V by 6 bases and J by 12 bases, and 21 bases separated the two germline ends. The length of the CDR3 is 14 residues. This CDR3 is CASRTDSTKGDQYF. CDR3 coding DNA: TGTGCCAGCAGGACCGACAGTACTAAAGGTGATCAGTACTTC.

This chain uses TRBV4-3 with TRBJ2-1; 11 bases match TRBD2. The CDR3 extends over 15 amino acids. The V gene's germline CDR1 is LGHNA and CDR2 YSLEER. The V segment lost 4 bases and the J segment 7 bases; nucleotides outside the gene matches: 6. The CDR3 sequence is CASSPGTSGWNEQFF. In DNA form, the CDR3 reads TGCGCCAGCAGCCCCGGGACTAGCGGTTGGAATGAGCAGTTCTTC.

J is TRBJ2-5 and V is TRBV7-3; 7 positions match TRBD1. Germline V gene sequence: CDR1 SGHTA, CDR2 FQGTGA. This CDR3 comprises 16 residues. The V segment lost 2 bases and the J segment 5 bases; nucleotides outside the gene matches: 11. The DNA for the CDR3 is TGTGCCAGCAGCTTAGGACCCACAGGGGCCGGGGAGACCCAGTACTTC. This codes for CASSLGPTGAGETQYF.

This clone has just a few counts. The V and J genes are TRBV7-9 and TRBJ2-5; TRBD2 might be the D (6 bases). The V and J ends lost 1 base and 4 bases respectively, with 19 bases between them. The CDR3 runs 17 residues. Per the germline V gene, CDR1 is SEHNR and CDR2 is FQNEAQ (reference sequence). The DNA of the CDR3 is TGTGCCAGCAGCTTAGGAATTACCACAGGACTAATAGAGACCCAGTACTTC. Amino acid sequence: CASSLGITTGLIETQYF.

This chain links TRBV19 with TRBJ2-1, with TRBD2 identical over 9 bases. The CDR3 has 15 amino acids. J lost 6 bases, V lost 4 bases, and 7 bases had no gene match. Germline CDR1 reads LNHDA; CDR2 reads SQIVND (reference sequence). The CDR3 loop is CASSTDGLAPNEQFF. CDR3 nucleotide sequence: TGTGCCAGTAGTACGGACGGACTAGCGCCCAATGAGCAGTTCTTC.

In DNA, the CDR3 is TGCAGCGTGGGGTTTAGGGGGCTGTTGGGGACTGAAGCTTTCTTT. It translates to CSVGFRGLLGTEAFF. J is TRBJ1-1 and V is TRBV29-1; 7 nucleotides agree with TRBD1. This CDR3 has 15 amino acids. With 6 bases clipped from V and 5 bases from J, the junction kept 15 bases outside the gene matches. Germline V gene sequence: CDR1 SQVTM, CDR2 ANQGSEA.

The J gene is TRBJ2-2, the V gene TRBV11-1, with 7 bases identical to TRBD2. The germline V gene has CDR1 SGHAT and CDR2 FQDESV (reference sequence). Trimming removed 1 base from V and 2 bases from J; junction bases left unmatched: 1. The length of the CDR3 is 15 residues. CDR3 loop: CASSLGGGNTGELFF. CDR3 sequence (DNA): TGTGCCAGCAGCTTAGGCGGGGGTAACACCGGGGAGCTGTTTTTT.

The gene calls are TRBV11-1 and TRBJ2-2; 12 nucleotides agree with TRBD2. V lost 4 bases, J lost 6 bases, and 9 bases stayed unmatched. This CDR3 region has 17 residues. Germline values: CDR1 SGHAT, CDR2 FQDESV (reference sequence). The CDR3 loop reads CASSSRLAGAGAGELFF. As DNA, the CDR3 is TGTGCCAGCAGCTCCCGACTAGCGGGAGCGGGGGCCGGGGAGCTGTTTTTT.

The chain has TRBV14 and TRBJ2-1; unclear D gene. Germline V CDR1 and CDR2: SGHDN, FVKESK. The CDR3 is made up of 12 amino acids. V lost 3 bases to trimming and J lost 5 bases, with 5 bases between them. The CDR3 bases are TGTGCCAGCAGCCACCAGGACAATGAGCAGTTCTTC. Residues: CASSHQDNEQFF.

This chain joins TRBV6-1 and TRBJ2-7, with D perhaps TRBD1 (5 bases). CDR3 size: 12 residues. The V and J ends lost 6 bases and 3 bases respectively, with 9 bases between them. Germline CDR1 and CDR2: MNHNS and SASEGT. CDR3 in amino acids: CASSMQGYEQYF. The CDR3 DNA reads TGTGCCAGCAGCATGCAGGGCTACGAGCAGTACTTC.

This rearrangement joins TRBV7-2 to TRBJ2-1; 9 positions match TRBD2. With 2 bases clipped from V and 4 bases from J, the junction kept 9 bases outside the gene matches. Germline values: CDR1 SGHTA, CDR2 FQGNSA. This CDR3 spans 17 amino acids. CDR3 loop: CASSLYIGTSSYNEQFF. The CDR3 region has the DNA TGTGCCAGCAGCTTATACATCGGGACTAGCAGTTACAATGAGCAGTTCTTC.

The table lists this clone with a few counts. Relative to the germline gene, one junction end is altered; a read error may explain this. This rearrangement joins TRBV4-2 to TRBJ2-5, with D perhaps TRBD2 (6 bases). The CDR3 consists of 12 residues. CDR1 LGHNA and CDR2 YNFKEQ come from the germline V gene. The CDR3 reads CASSQDPGGLDF. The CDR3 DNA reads TGTGCCAGCAGCCAAGATCCCGGGGGATTGGACTTC.

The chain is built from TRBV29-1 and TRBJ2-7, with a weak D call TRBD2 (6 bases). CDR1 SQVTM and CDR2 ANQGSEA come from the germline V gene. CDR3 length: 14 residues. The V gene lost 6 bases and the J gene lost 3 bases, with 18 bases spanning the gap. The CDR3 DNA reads TGCAGCGTGGGGCGGTGGAGGAGGGGCTACGAGCAGTACTTC. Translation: CSVGRWRRGYEQYF.

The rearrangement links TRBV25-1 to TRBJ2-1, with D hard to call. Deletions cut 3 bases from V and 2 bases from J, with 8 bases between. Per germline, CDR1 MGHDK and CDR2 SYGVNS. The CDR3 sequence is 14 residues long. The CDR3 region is CASSEVVTYNEQFF. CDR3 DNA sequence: TGTGCCAGCAGTGAGGTAGTAACCTACAATGAGCAGTTCTTC.

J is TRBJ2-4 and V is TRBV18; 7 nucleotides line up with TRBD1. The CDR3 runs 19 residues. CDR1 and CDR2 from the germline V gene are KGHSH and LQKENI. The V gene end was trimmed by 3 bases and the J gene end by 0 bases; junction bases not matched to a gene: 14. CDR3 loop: CASSPAGTGEPLAKNIQYF. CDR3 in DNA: TGTGCCAGCTCACCTGCCGGAACAGGGGAACCACTAGCCAAAAACATTCAGTACTTC.

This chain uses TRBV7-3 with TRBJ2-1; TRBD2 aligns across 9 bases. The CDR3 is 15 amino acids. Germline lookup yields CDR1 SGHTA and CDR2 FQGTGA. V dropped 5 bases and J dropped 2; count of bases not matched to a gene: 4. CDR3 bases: TGTGCCAGCAGCCAGAGCGGGAGGACCTACAATGAGCAGTTCTTC. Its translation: CASSQSGRTYNEQFF. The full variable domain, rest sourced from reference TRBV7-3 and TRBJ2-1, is GAGVSQTPSNKVTEKGKYVELRCDPISGHTALYWYRQSLGQGPEFLIYFQGTGAADDSGLPNDRFFAVRPEGSVSTLKIQRTERGDSAVYLCASSQSGRTYNEQFFGPGTRLTVL.

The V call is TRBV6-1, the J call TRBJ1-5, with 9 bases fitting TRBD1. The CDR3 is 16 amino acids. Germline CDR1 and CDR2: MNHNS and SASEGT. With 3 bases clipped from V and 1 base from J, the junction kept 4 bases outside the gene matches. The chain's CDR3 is CASSDLTGGSNQPQHF. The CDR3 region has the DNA TGTGCCAGCAGTGATCTGACAGGGGGAAGCAATCAGCCCCAGCATTTT.

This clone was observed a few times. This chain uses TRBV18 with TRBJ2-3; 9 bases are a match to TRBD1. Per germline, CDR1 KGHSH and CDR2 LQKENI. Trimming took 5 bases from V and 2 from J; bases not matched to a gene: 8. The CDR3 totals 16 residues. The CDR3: CASSERQGGNTDTQYF. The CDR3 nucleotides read TGTGCCAGCTCAGAACGACAGGGGGGGAACACAGATACGCAGTATTTT. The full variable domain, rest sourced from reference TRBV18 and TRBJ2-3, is NAGVMQNPRHLVRRRGQEARLRCSPMKGHSHVYWYRQLPEEGLKFMVYLQKENIIDESGMPKERFSAEFPKEGPSILRIQQVVRGDSAAYFCASSERQGGNTDTQYFGPGTRLTVL.

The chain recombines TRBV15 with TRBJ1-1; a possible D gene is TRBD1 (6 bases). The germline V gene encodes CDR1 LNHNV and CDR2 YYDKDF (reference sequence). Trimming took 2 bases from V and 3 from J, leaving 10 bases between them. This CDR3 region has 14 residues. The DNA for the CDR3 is TGTGCCACCAGCAGACAGGGGCTGCACACTGAAGCTTTCTTT. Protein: CATSRQGLHTEAFF.